The next 2 T cell receptor beta chains were all read from a single sample in a study of molecular identifiers for immune sequencing clone quantification. In TCRdb, the PCR reads were re-called with MiXCR into one record per CDR3 protein. The repertoire holds more than 250,000 distinct CDR3 sequences, with about 21% as singletons. The sequenced sample was naive CD8+ T cells from blood, with Jurkat cell RNA spiked in. Subset of the sample: FACS-sorted CD8+CD4-CCR7+CD45RA+ naive T cells. The receptors were sampled from a human donor in good health. Some libraries in this study had Jurkat cell RNA spiked in.

The sample holds a few counts of this clonotype. The junction does not match germline at one end; this may be a read error. The rearrangement joins TRBV19 to TRBJ2-7; a possible D gene is TRBD1 (6 bases). This CDR3 contains 14 residues. Germline loops: CDR1 LNHDA, CDR2 SQIVND (reference sequence). The CDR3 region has the DNA TGTGCCAGTAGTTACTGGGACACCTCCTACGAGCAGCACTTC. Amino acids: CASSYWDTSYEQHF.

This clonotype was seen many times. The chain employs TRBV11-2 and TRBJ1-2, with a weak D call TRBD1 (6 bases). CDR3 length: 15 amino acids. Trimming removed 0 bases from V and 3 bases from J, with 11 bases in between. Germline values: CDR1 SGHAT, CDR2 FQNNGV. The CDR3 DNA sequence: TGTGCCAGCAGCTTAGAGGCAGGGGCTGACTATGGCTACACCTTC. It encodes CASSLEAGADYGYTF.